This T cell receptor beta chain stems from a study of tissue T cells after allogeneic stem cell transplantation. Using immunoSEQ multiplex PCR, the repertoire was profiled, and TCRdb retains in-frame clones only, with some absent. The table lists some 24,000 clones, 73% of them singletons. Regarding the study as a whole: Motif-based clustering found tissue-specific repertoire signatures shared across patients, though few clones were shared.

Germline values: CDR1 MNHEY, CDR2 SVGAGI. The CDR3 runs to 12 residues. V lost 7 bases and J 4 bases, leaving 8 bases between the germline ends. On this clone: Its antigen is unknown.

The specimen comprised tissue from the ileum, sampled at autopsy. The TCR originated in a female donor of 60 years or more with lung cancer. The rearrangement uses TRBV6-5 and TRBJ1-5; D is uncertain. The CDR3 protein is CASNNLNQPQHF. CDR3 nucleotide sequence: TGTGCCAGCAACAACCTTAATCAGCCCCAGCATTTT.